This T cell receptor beta chain was observed in a study of blood T cells in healthy people across ages. Turning to this clonotype: Its target is unknown.

Notes on the study in general: Roughly linear age-related decline in beta diversity appeared, significant by age 40. For the donors, CMV status was unknown and possibly confounded expanded clonotype changes.

There are 15 residues in the CDR3. The V and J ends lost 6 bases and 6 bases, in that order; junction bases with no gene match: 11. CDR1 and CDR2 (germline): MGHDK, SYGVNS. It was with a sample-barcoded 5' primer and a J-beta primer mix that a second PCR of roughly 7 to 12 cycles was run. TCRdb re-analysed the 5' RACE reads in MiXCR, keeping a single row per CDR3 protein. This repertoire shows hundreds of thousands of distinct CDR3 sequences, about 42% found once; its top ten account for 15% to 20%. The receptor was isolated from a man aged 80 or over in good health. Sequencing was done on a sample of blood. V gene TRBV25-1 combines with J gene TRBJ2-1; 7 positions match TRBD2. In DNA, the CDR3 is TGTGCCAGCAGGGCGGTGACGGGGGGTTCCAATGAGCAGTTCTTC. It encodes CASRAVTGGSNEQFF.